The 9 T cell receptor beta chains below were found in one sample sequenced in a study of early T cells in non-severe SARS-CoV-2 infection. TCRdb re-analysed the 5' RACE reads in MiXCR, keeping a single row per CDR3 protein. Among 40,000 to 55,000 distinct CDR3 sequences listed, roughly an eighth were seen once. Source material: whole blood. These receptors came from an adult who was a healthcare worker with PCR-confirmed SARS-CoV-2 infection or an uninfected control (not recorded which).

This clonotype was counted ten times or more. V is TRBV29-1 and J is TRBJ1-1; D gene uncertain. Germline V gives CDR1 SQVTM, CDR2 ANQGSEA. V gave up 7 bases and J gave up 4 bases, with 10 bases separating them. The CDR3 totals 11 residues. The CDR3 reads CSAGRSTEAFF. Here the CDR3 DNA reads TGCAGCGCTGGGAGGAGCACTGAAGCTTTCTTT.

This clonotype was seen ten or more times. The rearrangement joins TRBV3-1 to TRBJ1-4, with 8 bases that match TRBD1. Looked up from germline, CDR1 is LGHDT and CDR2 is YNNKEL (reference sequence). The CDR3 is made up of 14 amino acids. The junction had 0 bases not matched to a gene; V was cut back by 1 base and J by 5 bases. CDR3 sequence (DNA): TGTGCCAGCAGCCAAGGGACAGGGAATGAAAAACTGTTTTTT. It specifies CASSQGTGNEKLFF.

The V call is TRBV6-6, the J call TRBJ2-3; 7 nucleotides align to TRBD2. Germline V CDR1 and CDR2: MNHNY, SVGAGI (reference sequence). The CDR3 consists of 12 residues. Trimming removed 7 bases from V and 4 bases from J; junction bases left unmatched: 2. CDR3 nucleotides: TGTGCCAGCATGGGGGGGGCAGATACGCAGTATTTT. Amino acid sequence: CASMGGADTQYF.

This clonotype was counted only a few times. In nucleotides, the CDR3 is TGTGCCAGCAGTTTAAGGAGGGCCCACAATGAAAAACTGTTTTTT. Translation gives CASSLRRAHNEKLFF. The chain couples TRBV12-3 or TRBV12-4 to TRBJ1-4; no definite D call. V was shortened by 2 bases and J by 5 bases, with 12 bases between the two germline ends. CDR3 length: 15 residues.

This clonotype was seen repeatedly, ten times or more. The chain uses TRBV12-3 or TRBV12-4 and TRBJ2-4, with D hard to call. The CDR3 is 13 residues long. V was pared by 3 bases and J by 6 bases, with 9 bases between. The CDR3 loop is CASSFRIGNIQYF. CDR3 DNA: TGTGCCAGCAGTTTCCGTATCGGAAACATTCAGTACTTC.

The chain carries TRBV19 and TRBJ1-6, with D tentatively TRBD1 (5 bases). The germline V gene has CDR1 LNHDA and CDR2 SQIVND (reference sequence). The V end lost 5 bases, the J end lost 7 bases, and 12 bases lay between the germline ends. There are 14 residues in the CDR3. CDR3 sequence: CASSFLGANSPLHF. The CDR3 DNA follows: TGTGCCAGTAGTTTCCTTGGGGCCAATTCACCCCTCCACTTT. Variable domain in full (rest from reference TRBV19 and TRBJ1-6): DGGITQSPKYLFRKEGQNVTLSCEQNLNHDAMYWYRQDPGQGLRLIYYSQIVNDFQKGDIAEGYSVSREKKESFPLTVTSAQKNPTAFYLCASSFLGANSPLHFGNGTRLTVT.

The CDR3 sequence: CASSPVFPGELFF. CDR3 in DNA: TGTGCCAGCTCACCAGTGTTTCCCGGGGAGCTGTTTTTT. This chain connects TRBV18 to TRBJ2-2; no definite D call. CDR1 KGHSH and CDR2 LQKENI come from the germline V gene. There are 13 residues in the CDR3. Trimming removed 2 bases from V and 6 bases from J, with 7 bases in between.

The rearrangement uses TRBV10-2 and TRBJ2-1; tentatively, D is TRBD1 or TRBD2 (5 bases each). CDR1 is WSHSY and CDR2 is SAAADI in the germline V gene. Trimming removed 5 bases from V and 0 bases from J, with 11 bases in between. The CDR3 extends over 15 amino acids. CDR3 coding DNA: TGCGCCAGCAGTCCTGGGACCCCCTCCTACAATGAGCAGTTCTTC. It yields the protein CASSPGTPSYNEQFF.

This clonotype came up many times. The chain links TRBV12-5 to TRBJ2-1; TRBD1 aligns across 8 bases. This CDR3 is 13 amino acids long. CDR1 is LGHNT and CDR2 is FRNRAP in the germline V gene. Trimming took 4 bases from V and 8 from J; bases not matched to a gene: 4. CDR3 protein: CASGSPGGDEQFF. The CDR3, as DNA: TGTGCTAGTGGTTCGCCAGGGGGCGATGAGCAGTTCTTC.